Shown below are 3 T cell receptor beta chains from a single sample sequenced in a study of PD-1 blockade in classical Hodgkin lymphoma. No patient escaped relapse after autologous stem cell transplantation, and brentuximab vedotin exposure varied. The table came from immunoSEQ multiplex PCR; TCRdb's copy has only in-frame clones and leaves some out. The table lists about 15,000 clones, around 83% of them singletons, with 20% to 25% in the top ten. The input for sequencing was peripheral blood mononuclear cells (PBMCs), taken before the second cycle of nivolumab. These receptor sequences come from a human donor with classical Hodgkin lymphoma.

The gene calls are TRBV19 and TRBJ1-1; 7 positions match TRBD1. Germline assignment: CDR1 LNHDA and CDR2 SQIVND (reference sequence). The CDR3 has 15 amino acids. Losses at the gene ends were 7 bases for V and 3 bases for J; bases not matched to a gene: 11. The CDR3: CASTRGQVVDTEAFF. CDR3 DNA sequence: TGTGCCAGTACCCGAGGACAGGTCGTAGACACTGAAGCTTTCTTT.

The J gene is TRBJ2-3, the V gene TRBV7-2; 16 nucleotides line up with TRBD2. The germline gives CDR1 SGHTA, CDR2 FQGNSA. The CDR3 length is 19 residues. V was pared by 0 bases and J by 4 bases, with 7 bases of the junction left unmatched. CDR3 DNA sequence: TGTGCCAGCAGCTTAGCCGGGACTAGCGGGGGGGCCGGCGCAGATACGCAGTATTTT. Amino acids: CASSLAGTSGGAGADTQYF. The variable domain in full, completed from reference TRBV7-2 and TRBJ2-3, reads GAGVSQSPSNKVTEKGKDVELRCDPISGHTALYWYRQSLGQGLEFLIYFQGNSAPDKSGLPSDRFSAERTGGSVSTLTIQRTQQEDSAVYLCASSLAGTSGGAGADTQYFGPGTRLTVL.

The chain employs TRBV28 and TRBJ1-4; D is perhaps TRBD1 (6 bases). Germline CDR1 reads MDHEN; CDR2 reads SYDVKM. The length of the CDR3 is 16 residues. V gave up 6 bases and J gave up 7 bases, with 21 bases separating them. The CDR3 DNA is TGTGCCAGCAGCACCCGCCGTTTCTCAGGGGCTGAAAAACTGTTTTTT. It is translated as CASSTRRFSGAEKLFF.